This record covers a single T cell receptor beta chain. V lost 0 bases to trimming and J lost 2 bases, with 11 bases between them. Germline CDR1 and CDR2: SGDLS and YYNGEE. The CDR3 totals 15 residues. This record belongs to a study of blood T cell repertoires in COVID-19. Study at large: The analysed material was cDNA or gDNA that came from T cells, B-cell-depleted T cells, or PBMCs.

Using immunoSEQ multiplex PCR, the repertoire was profiled, and TCRdb retains in-frame clones only, with some absent. The profile shows about 88,000 clones, around nine tenths of them singletons. The specimen sequenced was peripheral blood. The rearrangement uses TRBV9 and TRBJ2-5, with a possible D match to TRBD1 (6 bases). This sequence originates from a woman aged 80 or over with acute or convalescent COVID-19. DNA for the CDR3: TGTGCCAGCAGCGTAGATTCGGACAGACAAGAGACCCAGTACTTC. Protein product: CASSVDSDRQETQYF.